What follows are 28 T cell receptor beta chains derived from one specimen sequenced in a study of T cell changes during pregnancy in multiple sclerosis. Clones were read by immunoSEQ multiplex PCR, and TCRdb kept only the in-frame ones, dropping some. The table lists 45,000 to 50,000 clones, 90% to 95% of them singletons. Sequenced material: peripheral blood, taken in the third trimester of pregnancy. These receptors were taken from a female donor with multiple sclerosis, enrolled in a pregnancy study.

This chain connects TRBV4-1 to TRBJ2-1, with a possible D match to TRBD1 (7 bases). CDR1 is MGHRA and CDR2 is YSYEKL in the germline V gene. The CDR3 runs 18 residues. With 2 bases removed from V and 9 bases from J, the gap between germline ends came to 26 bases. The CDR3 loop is CASSQNLPRRGQGVEQFF. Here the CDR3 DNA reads TGCGCCAGCAGCCAAAACCTCCCCCGGAGGGGGCAGGGAGTTGAGCAGTTCTTC.

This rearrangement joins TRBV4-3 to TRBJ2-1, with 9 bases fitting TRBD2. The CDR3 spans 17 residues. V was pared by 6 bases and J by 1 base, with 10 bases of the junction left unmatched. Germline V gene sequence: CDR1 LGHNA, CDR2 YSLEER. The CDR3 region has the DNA TGCGCCAGCAGTCTTACCCCGGGACTAGCTTCCTACAATGAGCAGTTCTTC. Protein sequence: CASSLTPGLASYNEQFF.

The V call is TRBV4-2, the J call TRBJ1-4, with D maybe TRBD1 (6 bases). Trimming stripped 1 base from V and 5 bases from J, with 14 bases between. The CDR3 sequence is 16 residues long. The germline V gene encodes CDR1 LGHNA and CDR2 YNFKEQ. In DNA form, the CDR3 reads TGTGCCAGCAGCCAAGCCCCACAGGGCTCGAATGAAAAACTGTTTTTT. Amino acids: CASSQAPQGSNEKLFF.

Written as DNA, the CDR3 is TGTGCCAGCAGCTCGGTCGGTGATCGGGGGGATACGCAGTATTTT. Translating gives CASSSVGDRGDTQYF. This rearrangement joins TRBV7-9 to TRBJ2-3; TRBD2 might be the D (6 bases). CDR3 length equals 15 residues. CDR1 and CDR2 from the germline V gene are SEHNR and FQNEAQ (reference sequence). V was clipped by 4 bases and J by 6 bases, with 17 bases between them.

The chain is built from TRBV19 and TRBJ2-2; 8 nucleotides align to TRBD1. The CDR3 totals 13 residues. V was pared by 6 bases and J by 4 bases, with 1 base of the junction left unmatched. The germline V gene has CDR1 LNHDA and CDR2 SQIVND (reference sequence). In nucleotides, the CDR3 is TGTGCCAGTAGCAGGGGGCCCACCGGGGAGCTGTTTTTT. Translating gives CASSRGPTGELFF.

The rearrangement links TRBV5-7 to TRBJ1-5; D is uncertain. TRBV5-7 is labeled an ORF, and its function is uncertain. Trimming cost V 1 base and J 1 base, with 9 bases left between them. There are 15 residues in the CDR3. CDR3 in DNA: TGTGCCAGCAGCTTGATTGAAGCCAGCAATCAGCCCCAGCATTTT. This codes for CASSLIEASNQPQHF.

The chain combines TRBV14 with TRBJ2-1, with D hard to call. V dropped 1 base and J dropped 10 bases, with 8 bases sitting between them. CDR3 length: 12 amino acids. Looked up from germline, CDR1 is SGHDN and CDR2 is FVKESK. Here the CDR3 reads CASSQVSLEQFF. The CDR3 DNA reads TGTGCCAGCAGCCAAGTGTCTCTCGAGCAGTTCTTC.

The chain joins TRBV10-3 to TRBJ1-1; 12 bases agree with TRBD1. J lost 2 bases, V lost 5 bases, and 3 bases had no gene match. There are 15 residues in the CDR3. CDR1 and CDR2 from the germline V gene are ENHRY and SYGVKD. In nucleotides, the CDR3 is TGTGCCATCAGTCCGGGACAGGGGGCAAACACTGAAGCTTTCTTT. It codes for CAISPGQGANTEAFF.

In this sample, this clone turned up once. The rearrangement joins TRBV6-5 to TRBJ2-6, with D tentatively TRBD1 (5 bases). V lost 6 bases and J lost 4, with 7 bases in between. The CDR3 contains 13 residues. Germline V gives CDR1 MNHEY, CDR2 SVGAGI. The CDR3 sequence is CASRRQGANVLTF. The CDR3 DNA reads TGTGCCAGCAGGAGACAGGGGGCCAACGTCCTGACTTTC.

Here the CDR3 DNA reads TGCGCCAGCAGACCCCGGTCCAGCGGACTTGGGGAGCAGTACTTC. It yields the protein CASRPRSSGLGEQYF. V is TRBV5-1 and J is TRBJ2-7, with D possibly TRBD2 on 5 matching bases. The CDR3 length is 15 residues. The V end was cut by 5 bases, the J end by 7 bases, with 22 bases between. Germline lookup yields CDR1 SGHRS and CDR2 YFSETQ.

The CDR3 DNA reads as TGTGCCAGTAGTTCCGCCAGGGCAAATCAGCCCCAGCATTTT. Protein sequence: CASSSARANQPQHF. The rearrangement joins TRBV19 to TRBJ1-5, with D tentatively TRBD1 (5 bases). CDR1 is LNHDA and CDR2 is SQIVND in the germline V gene (reference sequence). V gave up 5 bases and J gave up 4 bases, with 12 bases separating them. CDR3 length equals 14 residues.

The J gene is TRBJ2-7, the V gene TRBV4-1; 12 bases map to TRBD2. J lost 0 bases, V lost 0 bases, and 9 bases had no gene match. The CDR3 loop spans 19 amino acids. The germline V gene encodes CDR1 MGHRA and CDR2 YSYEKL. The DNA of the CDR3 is TGCGCCAGCAGCCAAGAGATAACTAGCGGGAGGCCCGACTCCTACGAGCAGTACTTC. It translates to CASSQEITSGRPDSYEQYF.

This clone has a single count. CDR3 nucleotide sequence: TGTGCCAGCTCACTTCTAGAGGACACCGGGGAGCTGTTTTTT. This gives the protein CASSLLEDTGELFF. This chain uses TRBV18 with TRBJ2-2, with no clear D. The CDR3 sequence is 14 residues long. The V and J ends lost 4 bases and 3 bases respectively, with 9 bases between them. The germline gives CDR1 KGHSH, CDR2 LQKENI.

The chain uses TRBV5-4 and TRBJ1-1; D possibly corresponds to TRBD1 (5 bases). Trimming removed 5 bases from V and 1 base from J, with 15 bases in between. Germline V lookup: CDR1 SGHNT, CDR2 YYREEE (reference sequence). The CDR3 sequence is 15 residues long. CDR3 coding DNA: TGTGCCAGCAGGGGGGGTGGATGGGCGAACACTGAAGCTTTCTTT. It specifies CASRGGGWANTEAFF.

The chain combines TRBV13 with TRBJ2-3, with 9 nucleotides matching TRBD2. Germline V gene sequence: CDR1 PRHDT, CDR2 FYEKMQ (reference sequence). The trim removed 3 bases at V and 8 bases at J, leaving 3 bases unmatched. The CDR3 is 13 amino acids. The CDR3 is CASSFLSGSTQYF. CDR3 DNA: TGTGCCAGCAGCTTCCTTAGCGGGAGTACGCAGTATTTT.

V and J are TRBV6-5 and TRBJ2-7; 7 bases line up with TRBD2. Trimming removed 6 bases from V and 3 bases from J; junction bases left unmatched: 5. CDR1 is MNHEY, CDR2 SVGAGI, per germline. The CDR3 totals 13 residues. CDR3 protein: CASSPAGVYEQYF. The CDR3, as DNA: TGTGCCAGCAGCCCGGCGGGGGTCTACGAGCAGTACTTC.

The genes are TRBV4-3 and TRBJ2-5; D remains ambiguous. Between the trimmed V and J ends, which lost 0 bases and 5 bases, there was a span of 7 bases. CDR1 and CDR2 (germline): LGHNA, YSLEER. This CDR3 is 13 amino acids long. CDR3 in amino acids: CASSQDRFETQYF. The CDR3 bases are TGCGCCAGCAGCCAAGATCGGTTCGAGACCCAGTACTTC.

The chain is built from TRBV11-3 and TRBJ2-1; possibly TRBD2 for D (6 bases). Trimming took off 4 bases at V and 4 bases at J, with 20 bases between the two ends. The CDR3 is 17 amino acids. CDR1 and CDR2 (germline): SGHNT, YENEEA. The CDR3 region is CASSSRGPGLQYNEQFF. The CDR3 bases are TGTGCCAGCAGCTCCCGGGGACCGGGACTGCAGTACAATGAGCAGTTCTTC. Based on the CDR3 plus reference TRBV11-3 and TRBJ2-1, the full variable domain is EAGVVQSPRYKIIEKKQPVAFWCNPISGHNTLYWYLQNLGQGPELLIRYENEEAVDDSQLPKDRFSAERLKGVDSTLKIQPAELGDSAVYLCASSSRGPGLQYNEQFFGPGTRLTVL.

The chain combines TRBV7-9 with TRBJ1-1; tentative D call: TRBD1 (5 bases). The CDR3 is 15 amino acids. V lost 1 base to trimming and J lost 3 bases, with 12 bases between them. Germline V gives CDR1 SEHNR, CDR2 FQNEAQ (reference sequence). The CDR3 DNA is TGTGCCAGCAGCTTAGGGACACTATTGGACACTGAAGCTTTCTTT. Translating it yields CASSLGTLLDTEAFF. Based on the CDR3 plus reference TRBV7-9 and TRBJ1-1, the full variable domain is DTGVSQNPRHKITKRGQNVTFRCDPISEHNRLYWYRQTLGQGPEFLTYFQNEAQLEKSRLLSDRFSAERPKGSFSTLEIQRTEQGDSAMYLCASSLGTLLDTEAFFGQGTRLTVV.

For the CDR3, the DNA is TGCGCCAGCAGCTTGTTAGCGGGAGACACAGATACGCAGTATTTT. Amino acid sequence: CASSLLAGDTDTQYF. The J gene is TRBJ2-3, the V gene TRBV5-1; 9 bases align to TRBD2. The CDR3 totals 15 residues. The V gene end was trimmed by 1 base and the J gene end by 2 bases; junction bases not matched to a gene: 2. CDR1 is SGHRS, CDR2 YFSETQ, per germline.

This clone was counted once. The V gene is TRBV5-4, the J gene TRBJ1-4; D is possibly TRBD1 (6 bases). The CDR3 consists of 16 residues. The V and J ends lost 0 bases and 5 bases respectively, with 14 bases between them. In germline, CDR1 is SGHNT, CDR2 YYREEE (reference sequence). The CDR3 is CASSLGQGMGNEKLFF. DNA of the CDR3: TGTGCCAGCAGCTTGGGGCAGGGGATGGGCAATGAAAAACTGTTTTTT.

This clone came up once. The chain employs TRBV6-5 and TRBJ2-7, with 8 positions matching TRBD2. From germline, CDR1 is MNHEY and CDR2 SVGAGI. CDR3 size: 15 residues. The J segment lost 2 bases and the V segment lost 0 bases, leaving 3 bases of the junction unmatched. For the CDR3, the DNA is TGTGCCAGCAGTTACTCACCGGGACTAGCCTACGAGCAGTACTTC. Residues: CASSYSPGLAYEQYF.

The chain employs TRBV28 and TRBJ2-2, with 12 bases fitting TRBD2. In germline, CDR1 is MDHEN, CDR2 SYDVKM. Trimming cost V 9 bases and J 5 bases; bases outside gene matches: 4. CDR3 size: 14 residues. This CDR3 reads CASGLAGRTGELFF. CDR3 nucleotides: TGTGCCAGTGGACTAGCGGGAAGGACCGGGGAGCTGTTTTTT. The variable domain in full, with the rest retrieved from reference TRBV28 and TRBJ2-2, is DVKVTQSSRYLVKRTGEKVFLECVQDMDHENMFWYRQDPGLGLRLIYFSYDVKMKEKGDIPEGYSVSREKKERFSLILESASTNQTSMYLCASGLAGRTGELFFGEGSRLTVL.

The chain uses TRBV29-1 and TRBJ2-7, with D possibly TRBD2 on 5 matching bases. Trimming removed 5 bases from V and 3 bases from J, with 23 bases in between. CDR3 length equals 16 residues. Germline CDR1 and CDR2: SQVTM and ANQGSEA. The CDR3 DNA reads TGCAGCGTTTTCGGACTTGATGGATTGCTAGGCTACGAGCAGTACTTC. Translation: CSVFGLDGLLGYEQYF.

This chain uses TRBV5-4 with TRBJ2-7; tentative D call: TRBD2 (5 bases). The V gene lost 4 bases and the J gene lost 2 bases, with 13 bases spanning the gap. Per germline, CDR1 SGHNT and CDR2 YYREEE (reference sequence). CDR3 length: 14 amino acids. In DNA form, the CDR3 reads TGTGCCAGCAGCCCGGGAATGGTAACCTACGAGCAGTACTTC. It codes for CASSPGMVTYEQYF. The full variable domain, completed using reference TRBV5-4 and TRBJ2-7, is ETGVTQSPTHLIKTRGQQVTLRCSSQSGHNTVSWYQQALGQGPQFIFQYYREEENGRGNFPPRFSGLQFPNYSSELNVNALELDDSALYLCASSPGMVTYEQYFGPGTRLTVT.

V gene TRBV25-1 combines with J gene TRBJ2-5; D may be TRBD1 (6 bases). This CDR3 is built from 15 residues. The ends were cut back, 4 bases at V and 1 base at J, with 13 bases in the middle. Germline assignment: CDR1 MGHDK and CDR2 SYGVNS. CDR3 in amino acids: CASSALEGVQETQYF. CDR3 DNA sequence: TGTGCCAGCAGTGCTCTTGAGGGGGTCCAAGAGACCCAGTACTTC.

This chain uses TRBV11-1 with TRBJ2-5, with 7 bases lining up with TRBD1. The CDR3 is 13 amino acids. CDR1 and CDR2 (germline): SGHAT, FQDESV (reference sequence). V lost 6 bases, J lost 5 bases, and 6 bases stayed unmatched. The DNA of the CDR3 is TGTGCCAGCAGTACAGGGGCCCGGGAGACCCAGTACTTC. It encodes CASSTGARETQYF.

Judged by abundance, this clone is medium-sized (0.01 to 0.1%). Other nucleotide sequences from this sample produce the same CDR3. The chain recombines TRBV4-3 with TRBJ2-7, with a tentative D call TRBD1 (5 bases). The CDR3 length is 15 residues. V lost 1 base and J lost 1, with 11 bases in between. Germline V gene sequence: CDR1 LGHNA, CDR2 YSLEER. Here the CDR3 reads CASSQVLDTSYEQYF. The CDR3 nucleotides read TGCGCCAGCAGCCAAGTTCTGGACACTTCCTACGAGCAGTACTTC.